This TCR beta chain was identified during a study of CD8 T cells in Susac syndrome. After extraction with the RNeasy kit, roughly 0.5 to 1 ug of the RNA was reverse transcribed using random hexamers. MiXCR was run by TCRdb on the immunoSEQ multiplex PCR reads, yielding one entry per CDR3 protein. The repertoire holds more than 150,000 distinct CDR3 sequences, with 90% to 95% as singletons. This CDR3 is 13 amino acids long. Trimming left V 1 base short and J 2 bases short, with 9 bases between. Germline V gene data show CDR1 as SQVTM and CDR2 as ANQGSEA. The chain employs TRBV29-1 and TRBJ2-7; D possibly corresponds to TRBD1 (6 bases). Sequencing was carried out using CD4+ T cells from PBMCs. This TCR derives from a human donor in good health. The CDR3 sequence: CSVEGTETYEQYF. Written as DNA, the CDR3 is TGCAGCGTTGAAGGGACAGAAACCTACGAGCAGTACTTC.